The source of this TCR beta chain is a study of CD4+ T cells in melanoma. Points from the study as a whole: CD8+ T cell, macrophage and B cell function reportedly correlated with neoantigen-specific CD4+ T cells. Reportedly, melanoma neoantigen-specific CD4+ T cells showed varied differentiation states.

In the case of this clone: Its specificity is unknown.

The junction had 9 bases not matched to a gene; V was cut back by 4 bases and J by 6 bases. The germline V gene encodes CDR1 SGHKS and CDR2 YYEKEE (reference sequence). This CDR3 has 15 amino acids. Sequenced by immunoSEQ multiplex PCR; TCRdb stores in-frame clones only, minus some. The top ten hold roughly 9.8% of the sample, which has roughly 10,000 clones, 60% to 80% seen once. The chain links TRBV5-5 to TRBJ2-4; 8 bases match TRBD1. This sequence was found in a human donor with melanoma. Sample: cells from a culture (not recorded whether cultured in vitro). CDR3 DNA: TGTGCCAGCAGCGCCTCGACAGGGGTACTAAACATTCAGTACTTC. Encoded protein: CASSASTGVLNIQYF.